The 8 T cell receptor beta chains reported below all come from one sample, sequenced in a study of blood T cells in healthy people across ages. Alongside a J-beta primer mix, a sample-barcoded 5' primer served in a second PCR lasting about 6 to 11 cycles. TCRdb independently ran MiXCR on the 5' RACE reads; one entry per CDR3 protein. The table has roughly 640,000 distinct CDR3 sequences, 25% to 35% seen once. Sequencing was carried out using blood. The receptor set was obtained from an elderly woman in good health.

This clonotype has only a few counts. The chain has TRBV5-1 and TRBJ1-4; TRBD1 might be the D (5 bases). Trimming shortened V by 3 bases and J by 4 bases, and 13 bases separated the two germline ends. This CDR3 is 15 amino acids long. Germline V gives CDR1 SGHRS, CDR2 YFSETQ. CDR3 DNA sequence: TGCGCCAGCAGCTCTATAGGGACCTTTAATGAAAAACTGTTTTTT. Translated: CASSSIGTFNEKLFF.

The table lists this clonotype with a few counts. This sequence joins TRBV7-3 and TRBJ1-4; TRBD1 is a possible D gene (5 bases). V lost 5 bases and J lost 7, with 17 bases in between. The CDR3 totals 15 residues. Germline values: CDR1 SGHTA, CDR2 FQGTGA. The CDR3 spells CASSLIGGIGEKLFF. In DNA form, the CDR3 reads TGTGCCAGCAGCCTAATCGGGGGGATCGGTGAAAAACTGTTTTTT. Supplemented by reference TRBV7-3 and TRBJ1-4, the full variable domain reads GAGVSQTPSNKVTEKGKYVELRCDPISGHTALYWYRQSLGQGPEFLIYFQGTGAADDSGLPNDRFFAVRPEGSVSTLKIQRTERGDSAVYLCASSLIGGIGEKLFFGSGTQLSVL.

In this sample, this clonotype turned up many times. This sequence joins TRBV5-1 and TRBJ2-3; perhaps TRBD2 as D (5 bases). The CDR3 has 14 residues. Germline loops: CDR1 SGHRS, CDR2 YFSETQ. Trimming stripped 1 base from V and 3 bases from J, with 9 bases between. The CDR3 spells CASSLPSSTDTQYF. The CDR3 DNA reads TGCGCCAGCAGCTTGCCTAGCTCGACAGATACGCAGTATTTT.

The chain employs TRBV5-1 and TRBJ2-2, with TRBD1 as a possible D gene (6 bases). CDR1 is SGHRS and CDR2 is YFSETQ in the germline V gene. V was cut by 0 bases and J by 1 base, with 10 bases left in between. CDR3 length: 16 residues. In DNA form, the CDR3 reads TGCGCCAGCAGCTTGGTTGCGACAGGGAACACCGGGGAGCTGTTTTTT. As protein: CASSLVATGNTGELFF.

To note about this clonotype: One end of the junction is discordant with germline, which a read error may explain. The J gene is TRBJ2-2, the V gene TRBV20-1; 9 bases fit TRBD1. In germline, CDR1 is DFQATT, CDR2 SNEGSKA (reference sequence). The CDR3 runs 14 residues. CDR3 in amino acids: CSASPGQGAGERFF. The CDR3 DNA follows: TGCAGTGCTAGTCCGGGACAGGGCGCCGGGGAGCGGTTTTTT.

At least ten counts were recorded for this clonotype. The genes are TRBV4-2 and TRBJ2-1; D uncertain. V shed 0 bases and J shed 8 bases, with 11 bases lying between them. The length of the CDR3 is 14 residues. Looked up from germline, CDR1 is LGHNA and CDR2 is YNFKEQ. CDR3: CASSQDEASYEQFF. DNA of the CDR3: TGTGCCAGCAGCCAAGATGAGGCGTCCTATGAGCAGTTCTTC.

This clonotype was detected ten times or more. V usage is TRBV9 and J usage is TRBJ2-7; D tentatively reads TRBD1 or TRBD2 (6 bases each). Germline V gene lookup returns CDR1 SGDLS and CDR2 YYNGEE. The CDR3 covers 14 residues. V was pared by 0 bases and J by 7 bases, with 14 bases between. CDR3 sequence reads: CASSVGGARGEQYF. The CDR3 region has the DNA TGTGCCAGCAGCGTAGGCGGGGCCAGGGGTGAGCAGTACTTC.

This clonotype has a handful of counts. With a much larger clone just one base away, this may be a read error. The rearrangement uses TRBV5-1 and TRBJ2-1; D may correspond to TRBD1 or TRBD2 (6 bases each). The last part of the DNA fits TRBJ2-7 better; the J call may be wrong. The CDR3 sequence is 15 residues long. From germline, CDR1 is SGHRS and CDR2 YFSETQ. The CDR3 DNA sequence: TGCGCCTGCAGCTTGAGGGGGGCAGTTGGATATGAGCAGTACTTC. Translating gives CACSLRGAVGYEQYF.